Listed here are 27 T cell receptor beta chains from one sample, sequenced in a study of T-cell memory formation after mild COVID-19. TCRdb re-analysed the 5' RACE reads in MiXCR, keeping a single row per CDR3 protein. The repertoire has approximately 250,000 distinct CDR3 sequences, roughly 15% of them found once; the top ten carry about a fifth. The sample was PBMCs or a T cell subset sorted from them (not recorded which). The receptors stem from a man aged 18 to 30 who had mild COVID-19 (a few samples of this study predate the infection). Cell type and time point are not known.

This rearrangement joins TRBV12-3 or TRBV12-4 to TRBJ2-5, with TRBD1 matching over 7 bases. Trimming at V came to 8 bases and at J to 4 bases, leaving 10 bases not matched to a gene. The CDR3 extends over 14 amino acids. The CDR3 reads CASRTGVVAETQYF. The DNA of the CDR3 is TGTGCCAGCCGTACAGGGGTAGTAGCAGAGACCCAGTACTTC.

Only a few counts were recorded for this clonotype. This rearrangement joins TRBV6-7 to TRBJ2-7; tentatively, D is TRBD1 or TRBD2 (5 bases each). TRBV6-7 is reported as an ORF; its role is uncertain. Trimming cost V 4 bases and J 5 bases, with 12 bases left between them. This CDR3 is built from 13 residues. CDR3 protein: CASSFWGPNEQYV. In nucleotides, the CDR3 is TGTGCCAGCAGTTTTTGGGGACCCAACGAGCAGTACGTC.

This clonotype was recorded at least ten times. The V call is TRBV7-2, the J call TRBJ2-7, with D possibly called TRBD1 or TRBD2 (5 bases each). Per germline, CDR1 SGHTA and CDR2 FQGNSA. The V end was cut by 4 bases, the J end by 6 bases, with 13 bases between. The CDR3 runs 13 residues. CDR3 DNA: TGTGCCAGCAGCTCGAGGGGTCAGGGCGAGCAGTACTTC. Residues: CASSSRGQGEQYF.

This clonotype was seen only a few times. The rearrangement uses TRBV4-3 and TRBJ2-6; D is unclear. Germline loops: CDR1 LGHNA, CDR2 YSLEER. The ends were cut back, 0 bases at V and 0 bases at J, with 12 bases in the middle. There are 18 residues in the CDR3. The CDR3 sequence: CASSQDSGTGSGANVLTF. The DNA for the CDR3 is TGCGCCAGCAGCCAAGATAGTGGTACCGGCTCTGGGGCCAACGTCCTGACTTTC.

The chain has TRBV4-3 and TRBJ2-7; no definite D call. This CDR3 has 18 amino acids. The V end was cut by 5 bases, the J end by 0 bases, with 23 bases between. In germline, CDR1 is LGHNA, CDR2 YSLEER. CDR3 sequence reads: CASSANVMGSPSSYEQYF. The DNA of the CDR3 is TGCGCCAGCAGCGCGAACGTTATGGGCAGCCCTAGCTCCTACGAGCAGTACTTC.

This clonotype appeared many times. The genes are TRBV5-4 and TRBJ2-5, with unresolved D. The CDR3 is made up of 13 amino acids. Germline CDR1 reads SGHNT; CDR2 reads YYREEE (reference sequence). Between the trimmed V and J ends, which lost 4 bases and 3 bases, there was a span of 10 bases. The CDR3, as DNA: TGTGCCAGCAGCCCGGAGATGGAAGAGACCCAGTACTTC. Translation gives CASSPEMEETQYF.

This clonotype was detected many times. The rearrangement links TRBV20-1 to TRBJ2-3; no firm D call. V lost 2 bases to trimming and J lost 0 bases, with 6 bases between them. Germline V CDR1 and CDR2: DFQATT, SNEGSKA (reference sequence). The CDR3 has 13 amino acids. CDR3 sequence reads: CSARTPSTDTQYF. CDR3 sequence (DNA): TGCAGTGCTAGAACCCCTAGCACAGATACGCAGTATTTT.

This sequence joins TRBV5-1 and TRBJ1-2; no reliable D call. V lost 0 bases, J lost 5 bases, and 11 bases lay in between. The germline CDR1 and CDR2 sequences are SGHRS and YFSETQ. There are 14 residues in the CDR3. DNA for the CDR3: TGCGCCAGCAGCTTGGCCTTTACCGGATATGGCTACACCTTC. Translated: CASSLAFTGYGYTF.

This chain connects TRBV25-1 to TRBJ2-7; D remains unclear. Germline V gene lookup returns CDR1 MGHDK and CDR2 SYGVNS. CDR3 length equals 11 residues. V lost 7 bases to trimming and J lost 5 bases, with 9 bases between them. CDR3 in amino acids: CASIYKDEQYV. The CDR3 coding sequence is TGTGCCAGCATTTACAAAGACGAGCAGTACGTC.

This chain uses TRBV12-3 or TRBV12-4 with TRBJ2-7; D is possibly TRBD2 (6 bases). Trimming took 1 base from V and 5 from J, leaving 9 bases between them. This CDR3 is 13 amino acids long. CDR3: CASSLGDWNEQYF. The CDR3 coding sequence is TGTGCCAGCAGTTTAGGGGACTGGAACGAGCAGTACTTC.

A few counts support this clonotype. V gene TRBV6-5 combines with J gene TRBJ1-2; D gene uncertain. Trimming pared 0 bases from V and 4 bases from J, leaving 15 bases between. Germline V gene sequence: CDR1 MNHEY, CDR2 SVGAGI. CDR3 length: 16 residues. CDR3 amino acids: CASSYSRTHPGYGYTF. CDR3 nucleotide sequence: TGTGCCAGCAGTTACTCCCGGACTCACCCAGGCTATGGCTACACCTTC.

The chain is built from TRBV7-2 and TRBJ1-6; tentatively, D is TRBD1 (5 bases). The CDR3 has 13 amino acids. Germline CDR1 SGHTA, CDR2 FQGNSA. V dropped 6 bases and J dropped 9 bases, with 12 bases sitting between them. This CDR3 is CASRTGGASPLHF. CDR3 bases: TGTGCCAGCAGAACCGGCGGGGCTTCACCCCTCCACTTT.

V and J are TRBV5-1 and TRBJ2-3; D possibly uses TRBD1 or TRBD2 (7 bases each). V lost 6 bases, J lost 5 bases, and 19 bases lay in between. This CDR3 contains 15 residues. CDR1 is SGHRS, CDR2 YFSETQ, per germline. The CDR3 DNA follows: TGCGCCAGCAACTCCCAGGGGGGGGCCGGAGATACGCAGTATTTT. Amino acids: CASNSQGGAGDTQYF.

The chain joins TRBV3-1 to TRBJ1-6; D is unclear. The V gene's germline CDR1 is LGHDT and CDR2 YNNKEL (reference sequence). The CDR3 sequence is 12 residues long. Trimming shortened V by 5 bases and J by 10 bases, and 9 bases separated the two germline ends. This CDR3 reads CASSGWESPLHF. The CDR3 region has the DNA TGTGCCAGCAGCGGGTGGGAGTCACCCCTCCACTTT. The variable domain in full, completed from reference TRBV3-1 and TRBJ1-6, reads DTAVSQTPKYLVTQMGNDKSIKCEQNLGHDTMYWYKQDSKKFLKIMFSYNNKELIINETVPNRFSPKSPDKAHLNLHINSLELGDSAVYFCASSGWESPLHFGNGTRLTVT.

This clonotype has just a few counts. This chain connects TRBV29-1 to TRBJ2-6; 7 bases align to TRBD2. CDR1 SQVTM and CDR2 ANQGSEA come from the germline V gene. V lost 4 bases and J lost 4; bases outside the gene matches: 4. The CDR3 totals 14 residues. The CDR3 loop reads CSVAAGSGANVLTF. The CDR3 nucleotides are TGCAGCGTTGCAGCGGGGAGCGGGGCCAACGTCCTGACTTTC.

The rearrangement uses TRBV7-2 and TRBJ2-5; 11 nucleotides match TRBD2. V was pared by 4 bases and J by 5 bases, with 6 bases of the junction left unmatched. The CDR3 runs 15 residues. The germline gives CDR1 SGHTA, CDR2 FQGNSA. CDR3 residues: CASSSFASGGETQYF. DNA of the CDR3: TGTGCCAGCAGCTCCTTTGCTAGCGGGGGGGAGACCCAGTACTTC.

The chain employs TRBV7-8 and TRBJ2-5; 8 bases are a match to TRBD2. The length of the CDR3 is 16 residues. After removal of 4 bases from V and 7 bases from J, the junction contained 14 bases not matched to a gene. The germline V gene has CDR1 SGHVS and CDR2 FQNEAQ. The CDR3 nucleotides are TGTGCCAGCAGCTCGGCCTCCGGGAGGGATTACGGGACCCAGTACTTC. It encodes CASSSASGRDYGTQYF.

This clonotype was seen a few times. The V gene is TRBV7-3, the J gene TRBJ2-3, with 8 positions matching TRBD2. V lost 9 bases to trimming and J lost 3 bases; unmatched junction nucleotides: 8. The CDR3 runs to 14 residues. Germline V lookup: CDR1 SGHTA, CDR2 FQGTGA. The CDR3 nucleotides read TGTGCCAGTTCCCCGGGACTAGAGACAGATACGCAGTATTTT. This translates into CASSPGLETDTQYF.

In this sample, this clonotype turned up a few times. The gene calls are TRBV9 and TRBJ2-7, with 7 nucleotides matching TRBD2. The germline V gene has CDR1 SGDLS and CDR2 YYNGEE. The CDR3 consists of 15 residues. Trimming at V came to 4 bases and at J to 3 bases, leaving 10 bases not matched to a gene. CDR3 nucleotide sequence: TGTGCCAGCAGCCCGGGGAGGGCAGGGAGCTACGAGCAGTACTTC. Amino acid sequence: CASSPGRAGSYEQYF.

The chain is built from TRBV11-2 and TRBJ2-5; D unresolved. Germline V CDR1 and CDR2: SGHAT, FQNNGV. The CDR3 sequence is 15 residues long. V lost 3 bases and J 2 bases, leaving 13 bases between the germline ends. CDR3 sequence (DNA): TGTGCCAGCAGCTTGCCCCCCCTTGGACAAGAGACCCAGTACTTC. Amino acids: CASSLPPLGQETQYF.

This clonotype was picked up a small number of times. CDR3 bases: TGCGCCAGCAGCTACACCGGGCCTAACGTCCTGACTTTC. Amino acids: CASSYTGPNVLTF. J is TRBJ2-6 and V is TRBV5-1; D is ambiguous. V lost 3 bases and J 10 bases, leaving 11 bases between the germline ends. Germline CDR1 reads SGHRS; CDR2 reads YFSETQ. CDR3 length equals 13 residues.

This clonotype was detected only a few times. The J gene is TRBJ2-3, the V gene TRBV28, with 9 bases matching TRBD2. V was clipped by 4 bases and J by 0 bases; unmatched bases: 5. Germline-derived CDR1 and CDR2 are MDHEN and SYDVKM. This CDR3 contains 16 residues. Written as DNA, the CDR3 is TGTGCCAGCAGTTCCGCGGGGGGGGCTAGCACAGATACGCAGTATTTT. This codes for CASSSAGGASTDTQYF.

The chain recombines TRBV12-3 or TRBV12-4 with TRBJ2-7, with D possibly matching TRBD1 (5 bases). The length of the CDR3 is 13 residues. Trimming shortened V by 7 bases and J by 0 bases, and 10 bases separated the two germline ends. This chain's CDR3 is CASTGHPSYEQYF. The CDR3 region has the DNA TGTGCCAGCACCGGACACCCCTCCTACGAGCAGTACTTC.

V and J are TRBV28 and TRBJ1-5; D remains ambiguous. V was clipped by 0 bases and J by 10 bases, with 13 bases between them. The CDR3 consists of 14 residues. Per germline, CDR1 MDHEN and CDR2 SYDVKM. As DNA, the CDR3 is TGTGCCAGCAGTTTATGGGAGGGTAATGACCCCCAGCATTTT. It encodes CASSLWEGNDPQHF.

The chain joins TRBV28 to TRBJ2-1; no reliable D call. From germline, CDR1 is MDHEN and CDR2 SYDVKM. V lost 3 bases and J 6 bases, leaving 0 bases between the germline ends. This CDR3 is built from 10 residues. The DNA of the CDR3 is TGTGCCAGCAGTTTCAATGAGCAGTTCTTC. Its translation: CASSFNEQFF.

The chain couples TRBV4-2 to TRBJ2-2, with 7 bases that match TRBD2. With 5 bases clipped from V and 7 bases from J, the junction kept 7 bases outside the gene matches. Germline CDR1 reads LGHNA; CDR2 reads YNFKEQ. The CDR3 covers 14 residues. This CDR3 reads CASSTGLAVGELFF. The CDR3 bases are TGTGCCAGCAGCACCGGGCTAGCGGTCGGGGAGCTGTTTTTT.

This chain connects TRBV5-1 to TRBJ2-7, with D perhaps given as TRBD1 or TRBD2 (6 bases each). The germline V and J ends were trimmed by 0 bases and 1 base, with 14 bases remaining between them. The CDR3 runs 16 residues. Germline CDR1 and CDR2: SGHRS and YFSETQ. As DNA, the CDR3 is TGCGCCAGCAGCTTGGTTGGGGGGCCAATATCCTACGAGCAGTACTTC. It encodes CASSLVGGPISYEQYF.